This T cell receptor (beta chain) was recorded in a study of CXCR3-negative and CXCR3-positive naive CD8 T cells. Through 5' RACE with UMI labels, the TRB cDNA libraries were prepared. Each CDR3 protein gets one entry in TCRdb, which reprocessed the 5' RACE reads and gives no DNA. Recorded here are approximately 6,500 distinct CDR3 sequences; the top ten clones represent approximately 2%. Germline values: CDR1 ENHRY, CDR2 SYGVKD. The CDR3 loop spans 15 amino acids. The sample consisted of naive CXCR3- CD8+ T cells from blood. Documented subset: CD45RO-CCR7+CD27+CD95- naive CD8+ T cells lacking CXCR3 (TNR3-). J is TRBJ2-3 and V is TRBV10-3; no DNA is available, so the TRBD2 call from TCRdb remains unchecked. The origin of this receptor is a human donor in good health. Some clones in this sample may be carry-over from other donors' samples. CDR3: CAISGLAGLTDTQYF.